This entry is about one T cell receptor beta chain. The protocol was immunoSEQ multiplex PCR, while the TCRdb copy is restricted to in-frame clones and leaves out a portion. Of tens of thousands of clones listed, 70% to 90% are singletons. The sample comes from a study of technical replicates of blood from four donors. What was sequenced was T cells isolated from PBMCs. The clonotype originates from a human donor in good health.

CDR3 residues: CASSLYQGTSYTF. CDR3 DNA: TGTGCCAGCAGTTTGTATCAGGGTACTAGCTACACCTTC. The chain employs TRBV27 and TRBJ1-2; a weak D match, TRBD1 (5 bases). The V end lost 3 bases, the J end lost 9 bases, and 14 bases lay between the germline ends. The germline gives CDR1 MNHEY, CDR2 SMNVEV (reference sequence). The CDR3 runs to 13 residues.